The 14 T cell receptor beta chains below all came from one sample that was sequenced in a study of blood T cells in healthy people across ages. Combining a sample-barcoded 5' primer with a J-beta primer mix, a second PCR ran for about 6 to 12 cycles. TCRdb passed the 5' RACE reads through MiXCR, listing each CDR3 protein once. The data contain approximately 1,700,000 distinct CDR3 sequences, around 40% of them singletons. Sequenced: blood. The receptors shown here come from a human donor in good health.

This chain connects TRBV12-3 or TRBV12-4 to TRBJ1-3; no clear D. The CDR3 sequence is 14 residues long. The V end lost 3 bases, the J end lost 0 bases, and 6 bases lay between the germline ends. CDR3: CASSFGSSGNTIYF. The CDR3 DNA reads TGTGCCAGCAGTTTTGGCAGCTCTGGAAACACCATATATTTT.

This clonotype has a handful of counts. V usage is TRBV20-1 and J usage is TRBJ2-4; TRBD1 is a possible D gene (6 bases). The J call may be faulty, since TRBJ2-7 better matches the DNA end. This CDR3 spans 14 amino acids. Germline loops: CDR1 DFQATT, CDR2 SNEGSKA (reference sequence). The CDR3, as DNA: TGCAGTGCTAGCCGGGACAAGGGAATTTACGAGCAGTACTTC. Protein product: CSASRDKGIYEQYF.

This clonotype was counted a single time. The V gene is TRBV12-3 or TRBV12-4, the J gene TRBJ2-1, with 8 bases that match TRBD2. This CDR3 comprises 15 residues. Trimming removed 7 bases from V and 8 bases from J; junction bases left unmatched: 13. The CDR3 here is CASIPGSGGAYEQFF. CDR3 nucleotide sequence: TGTGCCAGCATCCCCGGTTCGGGGGGGGCTTATGAGCAGTTCTTC.

The chain combines TRBV6-6 with TRBJ2-7; 7 bases fit TRBD2. The CDR3 has 14 amino acids. CDR1 and CDR2 (germline): MNHNY, SVGAGI (reference sequence). The V and J ends lost 6 bases and 3 bases, in that order; junction bases with no gene match: 8. The CDR3 DNA follows: TGTGCCAGCAGGCCCTCGAGCGGGAACTACGAGCAGTACTTC. Its protein product is CASRPSSGNYEQYF.

This clonotype occurred once. V is TRBV7-2 and J is TRBJ2-5; D not certain. Trimming took 2 bases from V and 1 from J, leaving 14 bases between them. Germline CDR1 and CDR2: SGHTA and FQGNSA. The CDR3 is made up of 16 amino acids. This chain's CDR3 is CASSLRRVLGQETQYF. In nucleotides, the CDR3 is TGTGCCAGCAGCTTACGTCGGGTGTTGGGCCAAGAGACCCAGTACTTC.

The rearrangement links TRBV4-1 to TRBJ1-5; D is unresolved. The V end was cut by 2 bases, the J end by 5 bases, with 13 bases between. The CDR3 spans 15 residues. Germline V lookup: CDR1 MGHRA, CDR2 YSYEKL. The CDR3 DNA sequence: TGCGCCAGCAGCCAACCGACGAAAGGCGATCAGCCCCAGCATTTT. It is translated as CASSQPTKGDQPQHF.

This chain connects TRBV7-2 to TRBJ2-1, with D possibly called TRBD1 or TRBD2 (5 bases each). The CDR3 has 13 amino acids. Germline assignment: CDR1 SGHTA and CDR2 FQGNSA. Trimming took off 3 bases at V and 5 bases at J, with 8 bases between the two ends. CDR3 in amino acids: CASSFRDHNEQFF. The CDR3 coding sequence is TGTGCCAGCAGCTTTCGGGACCACAATGAGCAGTTCTTC.

The CDR3: CASSFGGQGNEQYF. DNA for the CDR3: TGTGCCAGCAGCTTTGGAGGACAGGGAAACGAGCAGTACTTC. The V gene is TRBV13, the J gene TRBJ2-7, with 8 bases aligning to TRBD1. CDR1 is PRHDT, CDR2 FYEKMQ, per germline (reference sequence). The V gene end was trimmed by 3 bases and the J gene end by 5 bases; junction bases not matched to a gene: 6. The CDR3 totals 14 residues.

Only a few counts were recorded for this clonotype. The chain joins TRBV7-2 to TRBJ2-7; 8 bases align to TRBD1. Germline V CDR1 and CDR2: SGHTA, FQGNSA. The CDR3 loop spans 14 amino acids. J gave up 5 bases and V 4 bases, and 7 bases lay outside the gene matches. The CDR3 loop reads CASSSGQARNEQYF. CDR3 coding DNA: TGTGCCAGCAGCTCGGGACAGGCGCGCAACGAGCAGTACTTC.

As concerns this clonotype: The germline gene is not matched at one end of the junction; a read error may be the cause. The gene calls are TRBV12-3 or TRBV12-4 and TRBJ1-2; D may be TRBD1 (5 bases). The CDR3 consists of 13 residues. Written as DNA, the CDR3 is TGTGCCAGTAGCTCTAACAGGAACTATGACTACACCTTC. Its protein product is CASSSNRNYDYTF.

This clonotype was observed a few times. The rearrangement joins TRBV29-1 to TRBJ2-5, with D perhaps matching TRBD1 (6 bases). This CDR3 is 13 amino acids long. Germline V gene lookup returns CDR1 SQVTM and CDR2 ANQGSEA. Trimming took 8 bases from V and 2 from J, leaving 15 bases between them. The CDR3 bases are TGCAGCTTTTGGACAGCCTCACAAGAGACCCAGTACTTC. This sequence encodes CSFWTASQETQYF.

This chain uses TRBV20-1 with TRBJ2-1; 7 bases are a match to TRBD1. Germline lookup yields CDR1 DFQATT and CDR2 SNEGSKA (reference sequence). The CDR3 runs to 14 residues. With V trimmed by 6 bases and J by 9 bases, 14 bases remained unmatched. Written as DNA, the CDR3 is TGCAGTGCCACAGGGGCGTACGGGGAGAGTGAGCAGTTCTTC. Protein: CSATGAYGESEQFF.

The chain carries TRBV9 and TRBJ2-4; the D gene is possibly TRBD2 (6 bases). The J call may not be correct, given that the DNA end is closer to TRBJ2-7. Germline V gene sequence: CDR1 SGDLS, CDR2 YYNGEE. This CDR3 spans 16 amino acids. This CDR3 is CASSVGQRASTYEQYF. The DNA for the CDR3 is TGTGCCAGCAGCGTAGGGCAGCGGGCGAGCACCTACGAGCAGTACTTC.

The rearrangement joins TRBV29-1 to TRBJ1-2, with 7 bases that match TRBD1. This CDR3 spans 11 amino acids. V lost 7 bases and J lost 9; bases outside the gene matches: 8. Germline V gives CDR1 SQVTM, CDR2 ANQGSEA. The CDR3 DNA reads as TGCAGCGCCAGGGACAGCCATAGCTACACCTTC. Amino acid sequence: CSARDSHSYTF.